Sequencing of this T cell receptor beta chain was carried out in a study of human T cells and chemical hapten exposure. General observations from the study: PT1 expanded TCR counts and patch test score correlated positively.

CDR3 size: 16 residues. V was pared by 2 bases and J by 2 bases, with 8 bases of the junction left unmatched. Germline assignment: CDR1 LNHDA and CDR2 SQIVND (reference sequence). The library put unique molecular identifiers onto individual cDNA molecules. TCRdb recomputed calls from the RACE reads with MiXCR, one row per CDR3 protein. The data contain under 110,000 distinct CDR3 sequences, 12% of them seen just once; the ten biggest clones take up over 1.5%. Documented time point: pre-sensitization, week 0. Treatment specified: therapeutic diphenylcyclopropenone sensitization with weekly scalp DPC. About this clonotype: Its matching antigen is unknown.

This TCR was sampled from a woman aged 45 to 65 with alopecia areata. Some clones in this sample may be carry-over from other donors' samples. Sample: whole blood, taken in connection with sensitization to the hapten diphenylcyclopropenone (DPC). J is TRBJ1-1 and V is TRBV19; 7 bases line up with TRBD1. The CDR3 nucleotides are TGTGCCAGTAGTATACAAGGGGGCATTTCTAACACTGAAGCTTTCTTT. This translates into CASSIQGGISNTEAFF. Using reference TRBV19 and TRBJ1-1 for the parts outside the CDR3, the full variable domain is DGGITQSPKYLFRKEGQNVTLSCEQNLNHDAMYWYRQDPGQGLRLIYYSQIVNDFQKGDIAEGYSVSREKKESFPLTVTSAQKNPTAFYLCASSIQGGISNTEAFFGQGTRLTVV.